The 13 T cell receptor beta chains presented below share a single source sample, sequenced in a study of lymphopenia after photon versus proton radiotherapy. Profiled with immunoSEQ multiplex PCR; TCRdb holds only in-frame clones, not every one. The sample holds approximately 65,000 clones, roughly nine tenths seen once. Sequencing used peripheral blood, obtained from a patient treated with proton-based radiotherapy. These receptors all stem from a man at least 80 years old with esophageal cancer.

This chain joins TRBV7-8 and TRBJ1-2, with D unclear. Looked up from germline, CDR1 is SGHVS and CDR2 is FQNEAQ. V lost 2 bases, J lost 5 bases, and 6 bases lay in between. This CDR3 is 12 amino acids long. The CDR3 loop reads CASSLNSYGYTF. CDR3 nucleotides: TGTGCCAGCAGCTTAAATTCTTATGGCTACACCTTC. The whole variable domain, filled in from reference TRBV7-8 and TRBJ1-2, reads GAGVSQSPRYKVAKRGQDVALRCDPISGHVSLFWYQQALGQGPEFLTYFQNEAQLDKSGLPSDRFFAERPEGSVSTLKIQRTQQEDSAVYLCASSLNSYGYTFGSGTRLTVV.

The chain is built from TRBV19 and TRBJ1-4; tentative D call: TRBD1 (6 bases). V was clipped by 6 bases and J by 4 bases, with 18 bases between them. This CDR3 contains 16 residues. Germline V lookup: CDR1 LNHDA, CDR2 SQIVND (reference sequence). For the CDR3, the DNA is TGTGCCAGTAGGGCTCACAGGGCAGGGGATAATGAAAAACTGTTTTTT. It encodes CASRAHRAGDNEKLFF.

The V and J genes are TRBV5-1 and TRBJ2-7, with D possibly being TRBD1 or TRBD2 (5 bases each). Germline CDR1 and CDR2: SGHRS and YFSETQ. With 5 bases removed from V and 4 bases from J, the gap between germline ends came to 16 bases. The CDR3 sequence is 14 residues long. In DNA form, the CDR3 reads TGCGCCAGCAGGTTTCGGGACCAGCATTACGAGCAGTACTTC. It codes for CASRFRDQHYEQYF.

The chain joins TRBV9 to TRBJ1-1, with unresolved D. Germline CDR1 is SGDLS and CDR2 is YYNGEE. V lost 0 bases and J 7 bases, leaving 13 bases between the germline ends. The CDR3 spans 14 residues. CDR3 amino acids: CASSVEAAEGEAFF. The CDR3 DNA follows: TGTGCCAGCAGCGTAGAAGCCGCCGAGGGTGAAGCTTTCTTT.

This clone was counted once. The chain couples TRBV18 to TRBJ1-1; D gene unclear. The CDR3 has 15 residues. The germline V gene encodes CDR1 KGHSH and CDR2 LQKENI. Trimming left V 0 bases short and J 8 bases short, with 16 bases between. The CDR3 region is CASSPPTGSSSEAFF. CDR3 DNA: TGTGCCAGCTCACCACCGACGGGGAGCTCTTCCGAAGCTTTCTTT.

This chain connects TRBV5-6 to TRBJ2-3; TRBD2 matches 8 bases. This CDR3 contains 16 residues. V shed 2 bases and J 0 bases; nucleotides not matched to a gene: 5. The germline V gene encodes CDR1 SGHDT and CDR2 YYEEEE. The CDR3 bases are TGTGCCAGCAGCTTTGCCGGGGGGGCTAGCACAGATACGCAGTATTTT. This gives the protein CASSFAGGASTDTQYF.

The gene calls are TRBV2 and TRBJ2-2; D is perhaps TRBD1 (6 bases). The germline CDR1 and CDR2 sequences are SNHLY and FYNNEI. Trimming cost V 9 bases and J 1 base, with 12 bases left between them. The CDR3 has 14 residues. The CDR3 loop is CARARGQNTGELFF. CDR3 sequence (DNA): TGTGCCAGAGCCCGGGGACAGAACACCGGGGAGCTGTTTTTT.

The rearrangement joins TRBV7-3 to TRBJ1-1; possibly TRBD1 for D (5 bases). The CDR3 has 14 residues. Between the trimmed V and J ends, which lost 7 bases and 0 bases, there was a span of 12 bases. Germline V gene sequence: CDR1 SGHTA, CDR2 FQGTGA. The CDR3 loop reads CASTLGGVNTEAFF. CDR3 nucleotides: TGTGCCAGCACCCTGGGGGGGGTGAACACTGAAGCTTTCTTT.

The gene calls are TRBV27 and TRBJ1-5, with a weak D call TRBD1 (5 bases). CDR3 length: 15 residues. Deletions cut 4 bases from V and 3 bases from J, with 13 bases between. Germline V gives CDR1 MNHEY, CDR2 SMNVEV (reference sequence). CDR3 bases: TGTGCCAGCAGTTCAACTCAGGGCGTCAATCAGCCCCAGCATTTT. Amino acid sequence: CASSSTQGVNQPQHF.

V and J are TRBV7-6 and TRBJ2-2, with 10 bases lining up with TRBD1. The junction had 6 bases not matched to a gene; V was cut back by 1 base and J by 4 bases. This CDR3 is built from 17 residues. Germline V gene lookup returns CDR1 SGHVS and CDR2 FNYEAQ. The CDR3 region is CASSLGMTGGITGELFF. In DNA form, the CDR3 reads TGTGCCAGCAGCTTAGGGATGACAGGGGGCATCACCGGGGAGCTGTTTTTT.

This sequence joins TRBV29-1 and TRBJ2-5, with unresolved D. CDR1 SQVTM and CDR2 ANQGSEA come from the germline V gene. The CDR3 totals 13 residues. V was pared by 1 base and J by 4 bases, with 10 bases between. CDR3 nucleotide sequence: TGCAGCGTTGAAGTCGGCAGACGAGAGACCCAGTACTTC. It specifies CSVEVGRRETQYF.

The J gene is TRBJ2-1, the V gene TRBV10-2; perhaps TRBD2 as D (7 bases). Between the trimmed V and J ends, which lost 10 bases and 0 bases, there was a span of 13 bases. The CDR3 is 14 residues long. In germline, CDR1 is WSHSY, CDR2 SAAADI. The chain's CDR3 is CATKGGSSYNEQFF. In DNA form, the CDR3 reads TGCGCCACCAAGGGGGGGAGCTCCTACAATGAGCAGTTCTTC.

The CDR3 coding sequence is TGTGCCAGCAGCCCACTCGTTGGTCAGGGGTCCAAAAACATTCAGTACTTC. Residues: CASSPLVGQGSKNIQYF. V gene TRBV11-2 combines with J gene TRBJ2-4, with a possible D match to TRBD1 (6 bases). The CDR3 covers 17 residues. Germline loops: CDR1 SGHAT, CDR2 FQNNGV. V shed 5 bases and J shed 2 bases, with 19 bases lying between them.